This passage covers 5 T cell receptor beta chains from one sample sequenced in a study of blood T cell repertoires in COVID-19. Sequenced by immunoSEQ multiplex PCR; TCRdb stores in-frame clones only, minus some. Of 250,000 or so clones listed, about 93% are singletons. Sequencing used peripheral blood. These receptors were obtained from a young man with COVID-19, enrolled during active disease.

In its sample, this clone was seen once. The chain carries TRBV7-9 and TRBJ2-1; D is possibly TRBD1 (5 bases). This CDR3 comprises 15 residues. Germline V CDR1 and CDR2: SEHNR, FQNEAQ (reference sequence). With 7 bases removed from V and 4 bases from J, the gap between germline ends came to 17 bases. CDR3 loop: CASKRAGPAYNEQFF. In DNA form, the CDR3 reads TGTGCCAGCAAAAGGGCAGGGCCCGCATACAATGAGCAGTTCTTC.

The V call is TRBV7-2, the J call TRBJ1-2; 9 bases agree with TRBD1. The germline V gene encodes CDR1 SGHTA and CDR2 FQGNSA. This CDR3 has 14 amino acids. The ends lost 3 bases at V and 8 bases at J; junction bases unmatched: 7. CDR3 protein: CASSLRDRDAGYTF. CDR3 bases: TGTGCCAGCAGCTTGAGGGACAGGGATGCCGGCTACACCTTC.

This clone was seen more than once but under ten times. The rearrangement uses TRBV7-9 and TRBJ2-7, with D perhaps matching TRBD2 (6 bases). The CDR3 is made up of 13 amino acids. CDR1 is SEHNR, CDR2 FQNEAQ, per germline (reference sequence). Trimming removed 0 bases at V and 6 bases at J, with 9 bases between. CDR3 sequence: CASSLAGGGEQYF. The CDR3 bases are TGTGCCAGCAGCTTAGCGGGGGGTGGCGAGCAGTACTTC.

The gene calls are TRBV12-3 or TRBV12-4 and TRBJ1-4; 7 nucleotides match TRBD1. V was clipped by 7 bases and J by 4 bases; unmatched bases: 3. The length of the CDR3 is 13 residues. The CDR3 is CASMGQFNEKLFF. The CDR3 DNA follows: TGTGCCAGCATGGGACAGTTTAATGAAAAACTGTTTTTT.

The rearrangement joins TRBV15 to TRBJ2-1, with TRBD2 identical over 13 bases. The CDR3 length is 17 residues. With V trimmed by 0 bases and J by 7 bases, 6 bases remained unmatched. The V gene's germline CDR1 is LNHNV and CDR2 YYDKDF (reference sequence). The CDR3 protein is CATSRDRVTSGGNEQFF. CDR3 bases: TGTGCCACCAGCAGAGATAGAGTGACTAGCGGGGGGAATGAGCAGTTCTTC.